This entry features one T cell receptor (beta chain) sequence. What it binds is not known. These data are taken from a study of T cells in Graves' hyperthyroidism and ophthalmopathy. Study results and limitations: Expanded thyroid clonotypes (above 0.001) were mostly also found in blood. Stable hyperthyroidism and ophthalmopathy were separated using 13 V-J signatures. The model foresaw ophthalmopathy a median around seven months prior to onset.

Diagnoses were made from clinical symptoms, serum measures (thyroxine and TRAb), thyroid ultrasound and orbital computed tomography. From RNA transcripts, TCR beta CDR3 regions were amplified. The TCR CDR3 first-round RT-PCR relied on the HTBI primer set. Via MiXCR, TCRdb re-called the multiplex PCR reads, giving one row per CDR3 protein. The sample shows 560,000 or so distinct CDR3 sequences, about 20% of them seen only once. This CDR3 contains 15 residues. Deletions cut 5 bases from V and 6 bases from J, with 19 bases between. Germline CDR1 reads SGHVS; CDR2 reads FNYEAQ. The sequence was obtained from a middle-aged man with Graves' ophthalmopathy. The genes are TRBV7-6 and TRBJ1-1; D gene unclear. The sample taken for sequencing was blood. The CDR3 protein is CASSPSTGWLAEAFF. The CDR3 DNA reads TGTGCCAGCAGCCCATCTACCGGTTGGTTGGCTGAAGCTTTCTTT.